The subject of this entry is one T cell receptor (beta chain). For every sample, eight separate reactions were used to make cDNA. TCRdb re-analyzed the 5' RACE reads; it lists each CDR3 protein once, without DNA. The sample is made up of approximately 400,000 distinct CDR3 sequences, and the top ten hold 2.5% to 3% of it. This record comes from a study of monozygotic twins with inflammatory bowel disease. Germline V gives CDR1 LNHDA, CDR2 SQIVND (reference sequence). CDR3 length: 14 amino acids. The genes are TRBV19 and TRBJ2-2. The sequencing input was blood. The TCR comes from a human donor with ulcerative colitis or Crohn's disease, or a healthy co-twin of an affected twin (not recorded which). This chain's CDR3 is CASKASASTGELFF.